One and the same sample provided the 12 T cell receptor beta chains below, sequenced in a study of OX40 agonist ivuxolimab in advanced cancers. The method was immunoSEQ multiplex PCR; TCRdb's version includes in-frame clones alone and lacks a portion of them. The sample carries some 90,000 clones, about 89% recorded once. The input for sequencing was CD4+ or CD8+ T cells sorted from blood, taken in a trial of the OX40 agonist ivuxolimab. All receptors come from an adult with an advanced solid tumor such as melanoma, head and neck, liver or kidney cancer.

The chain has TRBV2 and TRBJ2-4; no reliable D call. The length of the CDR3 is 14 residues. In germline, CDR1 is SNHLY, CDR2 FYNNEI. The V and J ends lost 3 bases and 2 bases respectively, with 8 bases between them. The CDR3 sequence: CASSDRASKNIQYF. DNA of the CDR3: TGTGCCAGCAGTGACAGAGCTTCCAAAAACATTCAGTACTTC. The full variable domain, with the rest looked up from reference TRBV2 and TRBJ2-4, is EPEVTQTPSHQVTQMGQEVILRCVPISNHLYFYWYRQILGQKVEFLVSFYNNEISEKSEIFDDQFSVERPDGSNFTLKIRSTKLEDSAMYFCASSDRASKNIQYFGAGTRLSVL.

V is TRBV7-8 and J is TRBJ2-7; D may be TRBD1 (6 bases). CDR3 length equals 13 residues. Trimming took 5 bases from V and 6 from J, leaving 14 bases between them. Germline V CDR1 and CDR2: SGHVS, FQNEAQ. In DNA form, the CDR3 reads TGTGCCAGCAGCCTGGGGGCCAGGGGCGAGCAGTACTTC. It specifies CASSLGARGEQYF. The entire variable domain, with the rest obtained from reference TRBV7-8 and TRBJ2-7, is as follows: GAGVSQSPRYKVAKRGQDVALRCDPISGHVSLFWYQQALGQGPEFLTYFQNEAQLDKSGLPSDRFFAERPEGSVSTLKIQRTQQEDSAVYLCASSLGARGEQYFGPGTRLTVT.

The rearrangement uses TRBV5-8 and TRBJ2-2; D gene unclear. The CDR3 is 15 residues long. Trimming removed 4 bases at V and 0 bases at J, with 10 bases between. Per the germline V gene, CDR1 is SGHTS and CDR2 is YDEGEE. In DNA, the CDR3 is TGTGCCAGCAGCCCCATCATAACGAACACCGGGGAGCTGTTTTTT. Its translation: CASSPIITNTGELFF.

The CDR3 DNA is TGCGCCAGCAGCTTGGCGGACAGGGGGAATATGGAGACCCAGTACTTC. Its translation is CASSLADRGNMETQYF. This chain connects TRBV5-1 to TRBJ2-5, with 10 bases lining up with TRBD1. The CDR3 is 16 amino acids. V gave up 0 bases and J gave up 5 bases; unmatched junction bases: 7. Germline assignment: CDR1 SGHRS and CDR2 YFSETQ.

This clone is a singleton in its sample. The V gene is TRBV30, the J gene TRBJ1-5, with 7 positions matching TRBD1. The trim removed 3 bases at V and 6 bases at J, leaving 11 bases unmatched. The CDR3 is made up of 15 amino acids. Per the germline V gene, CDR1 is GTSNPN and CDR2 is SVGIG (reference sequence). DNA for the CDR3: TGTGCCTGGAGCGCAGGGTCGACAGGGCCTCAGCCCCAGCATTTT. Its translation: CAWSAGSTGPQPQHF.

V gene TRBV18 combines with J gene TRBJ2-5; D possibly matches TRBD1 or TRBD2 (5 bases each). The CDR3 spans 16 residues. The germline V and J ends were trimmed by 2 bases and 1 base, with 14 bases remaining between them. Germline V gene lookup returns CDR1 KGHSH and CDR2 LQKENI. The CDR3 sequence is CASSPIGPGPQETQYF. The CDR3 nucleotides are TGTGCCAGCTCACCAATCGGGCCGGGGCCCCAAGAGACCCAGTACTTC.

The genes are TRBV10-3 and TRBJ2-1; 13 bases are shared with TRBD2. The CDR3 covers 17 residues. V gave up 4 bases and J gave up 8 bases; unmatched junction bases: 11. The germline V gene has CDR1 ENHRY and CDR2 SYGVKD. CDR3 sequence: CAISAFPGTSGTDEQFF. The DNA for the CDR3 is TGTGCCATCAGTGCGTTCCCCGGGACTAGCGGGACGGATGAGCAGTTCTTC.

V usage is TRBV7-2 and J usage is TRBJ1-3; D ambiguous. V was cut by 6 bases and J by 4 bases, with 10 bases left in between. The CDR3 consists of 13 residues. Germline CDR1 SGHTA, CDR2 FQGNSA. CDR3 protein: CASRRRSGNTIYF. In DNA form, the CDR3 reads TGTGCCAGCAGGCGAAGGTCGGGAAACACCATATATTTT.

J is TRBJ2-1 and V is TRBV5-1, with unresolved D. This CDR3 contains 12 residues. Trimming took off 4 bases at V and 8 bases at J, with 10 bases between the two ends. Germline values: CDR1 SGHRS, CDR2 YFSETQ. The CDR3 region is CASSNTFYEQFF. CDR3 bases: TGCGCCAGCAGCAATACCTTCTATGAGCAGTTCTTC.

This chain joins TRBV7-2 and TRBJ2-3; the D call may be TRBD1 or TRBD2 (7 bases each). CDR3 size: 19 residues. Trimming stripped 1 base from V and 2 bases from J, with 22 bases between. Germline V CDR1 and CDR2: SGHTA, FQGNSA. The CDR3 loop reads CASSLDGRGRPDSTDTQYF. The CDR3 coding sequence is TGTGCCAGCAGCTTAGATGGGAGGGGGCGCCCCGATTCCACAGATACGCAGTATTTT.

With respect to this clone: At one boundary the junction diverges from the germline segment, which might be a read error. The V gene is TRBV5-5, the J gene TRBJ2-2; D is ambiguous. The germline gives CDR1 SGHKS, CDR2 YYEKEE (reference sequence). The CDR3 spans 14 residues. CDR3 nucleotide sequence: TGTGCCAGCAGATTGGCTCTGAACACCGGGGAGCTGTTTTTT. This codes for CASRLALNTGELFF.

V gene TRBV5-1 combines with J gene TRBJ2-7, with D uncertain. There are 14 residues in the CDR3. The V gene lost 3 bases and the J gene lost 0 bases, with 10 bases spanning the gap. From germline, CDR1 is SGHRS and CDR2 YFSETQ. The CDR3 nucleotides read TGCGCCAGCAGCTCCGACAAGAGCTCCTACGAGCAGTACTTC. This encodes CASSSDKSSYEQYF.